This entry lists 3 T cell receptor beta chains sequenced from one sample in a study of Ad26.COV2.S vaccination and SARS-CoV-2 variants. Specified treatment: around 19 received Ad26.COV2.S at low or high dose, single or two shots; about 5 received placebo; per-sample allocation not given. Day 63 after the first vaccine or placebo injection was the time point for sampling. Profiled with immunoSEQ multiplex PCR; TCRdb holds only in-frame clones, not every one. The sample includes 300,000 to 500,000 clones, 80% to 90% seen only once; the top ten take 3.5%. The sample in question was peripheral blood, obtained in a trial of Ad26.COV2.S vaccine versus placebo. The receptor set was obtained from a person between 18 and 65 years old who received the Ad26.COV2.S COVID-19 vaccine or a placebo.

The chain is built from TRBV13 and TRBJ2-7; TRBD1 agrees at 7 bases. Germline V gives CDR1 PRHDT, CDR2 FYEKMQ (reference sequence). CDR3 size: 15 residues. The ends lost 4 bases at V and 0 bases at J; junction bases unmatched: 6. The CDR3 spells CASSSNDRDSYEQYF. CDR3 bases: TGTGCCAGCAGCTCCAACGACAGGGACTCCTACGAGCAGTACTTC.

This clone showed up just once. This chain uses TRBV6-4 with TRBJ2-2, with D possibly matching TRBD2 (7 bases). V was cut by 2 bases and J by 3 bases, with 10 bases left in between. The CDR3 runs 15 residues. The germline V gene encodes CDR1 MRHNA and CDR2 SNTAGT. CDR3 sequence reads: CASSDGGAHTGELFF. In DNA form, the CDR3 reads TGTGCCAGCAGTGACGGGGGGGCCCACACCGGGGAGCTGTTTTTT.

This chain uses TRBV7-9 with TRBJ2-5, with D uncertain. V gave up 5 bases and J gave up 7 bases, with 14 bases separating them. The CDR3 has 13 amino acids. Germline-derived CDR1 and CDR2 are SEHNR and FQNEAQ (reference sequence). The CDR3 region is CASSPGPRGTQYF. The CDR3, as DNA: TGTGCCAGCAGCCCCGGGCCGCGCGGGACCCAGTACTTC.